The clone carrying this T cell receptor beta chain was detected only a few times. This sample stems from a study of T-cell reconstitution after alpha-beta-depleted transplantation in children. Unique molecular identifiers featured in how the TCRbeta library was prepared. A single record per CDR3 protein comes from TCRdb applying MiXCR to the PCR reads. The profile shows about 500,000 distinct CDR3 sequences, approximately 32% of them singletons. V lost 3 bases to trimming and J lost 4 bases; unmatched junction nucleotides: 11. The CDR3 is made up of 18 amino acids. Per the germline V gene, CDR1 is DFQATT and CDR2 is SNEGSKA (reference sequence).

This specimen was PBMCs from the stem cell graft donor, taken from the stem cell graft. The chain carries TRBV20-1 and TRBJ2-4; 14 positions match TRBD2. The receptor was isolated from a human donor who donated a stem cell graft to a child with aplastic anemia. The CDR3 DNA reads TGCAGTGCTAGGAAAACAGGGGGGACTAGCGGGGGTAAAAACATTCAGTACTTC. As protein: CSARKTGGTSGGKNIQYF.